The present entry profiles one T cell receptor (beta chain) with its context. Its antigen is not identified. The source of the sample is a study of blood T cells in healthy people across ages. Findings and limits, study-wide: Measured against age, TCR beta diversity per million T cells decreased in a roughly linear manner.

CDR3 length: 14 residues. V shed 4 bases and J shed 1 base, with 11 bases lying between them. Germline-derived CDR1 and CDR2 are SGHKS and YYEKEE (reference sequence). A second about 6 to 11 cycle PCR used barcoded and J-beta primers. Tagging of each cDNA molecule was performed by a template-switch adaptor with 12 random nucleotides. TCRdb processed the 5' RACE reads anew with MiXCR; each CDR3 protein has one entry. The data show roughly 1,700,000 distinct CDR3 sequences, approximately 28% seen once. The material sequenced was blood. The clonotype originates from a young woman in good health. The V and J genes are TRBV5-5 and TRBJ2-5; D might be TRBD1 or TRBD2, each matching 5 bases. The CDR3: CASSPVGTQETQYF. Here the CDR3 DNA reads TGTGCCAGCAGCCCAGTGGGGACCCAAGAGACCCAGTACTTC.